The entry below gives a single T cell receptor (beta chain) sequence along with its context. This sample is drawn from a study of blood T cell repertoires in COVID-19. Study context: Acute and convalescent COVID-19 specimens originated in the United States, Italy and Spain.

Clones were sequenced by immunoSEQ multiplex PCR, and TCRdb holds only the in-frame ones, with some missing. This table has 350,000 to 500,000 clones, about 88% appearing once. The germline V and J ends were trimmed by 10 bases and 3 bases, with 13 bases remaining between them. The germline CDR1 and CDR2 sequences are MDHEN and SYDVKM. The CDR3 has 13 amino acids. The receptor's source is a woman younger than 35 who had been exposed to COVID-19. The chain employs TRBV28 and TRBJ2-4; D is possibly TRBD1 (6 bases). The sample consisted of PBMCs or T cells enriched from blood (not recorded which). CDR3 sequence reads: CATNEGVKNIQYF. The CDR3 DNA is TGTGCCACCAACGAGGGGGTCAAAAACATTCAGTACTTC.